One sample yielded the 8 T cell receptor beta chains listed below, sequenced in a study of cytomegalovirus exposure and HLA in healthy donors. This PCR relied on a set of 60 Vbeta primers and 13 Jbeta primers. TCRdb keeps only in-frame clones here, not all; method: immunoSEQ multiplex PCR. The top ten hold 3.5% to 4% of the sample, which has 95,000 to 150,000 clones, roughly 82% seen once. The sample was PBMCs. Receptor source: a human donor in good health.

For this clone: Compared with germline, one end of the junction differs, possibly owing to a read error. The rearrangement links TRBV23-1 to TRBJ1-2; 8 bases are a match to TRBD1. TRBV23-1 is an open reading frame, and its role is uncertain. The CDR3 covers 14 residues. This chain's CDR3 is CASTQQGGPYGYTF. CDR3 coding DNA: TGCGCCAGCACTCAACAGGGGGGACCCTATGGCTACACCTTC.

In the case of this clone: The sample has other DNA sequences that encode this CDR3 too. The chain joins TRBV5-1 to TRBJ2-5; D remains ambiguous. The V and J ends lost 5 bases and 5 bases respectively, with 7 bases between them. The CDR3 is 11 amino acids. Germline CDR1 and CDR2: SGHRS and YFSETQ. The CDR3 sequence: CASSHGETQYF. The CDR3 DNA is TGCGCCAGCAGTCATGGCGAGACCCAGTACTTC.

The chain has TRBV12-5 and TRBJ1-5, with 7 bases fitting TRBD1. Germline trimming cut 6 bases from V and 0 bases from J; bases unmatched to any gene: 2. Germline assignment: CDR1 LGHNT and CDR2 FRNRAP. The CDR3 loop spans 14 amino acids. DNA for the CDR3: TGTGCTAGTGGGACAGGGTATAGCAATCAGCCCCAGCATTTT. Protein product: CASGTGYSNQPQHF.

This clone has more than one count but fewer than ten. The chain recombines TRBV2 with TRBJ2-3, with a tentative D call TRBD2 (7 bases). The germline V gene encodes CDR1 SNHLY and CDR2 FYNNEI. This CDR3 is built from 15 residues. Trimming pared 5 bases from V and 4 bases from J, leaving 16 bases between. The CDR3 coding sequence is TGTGCCAGCAGTTCGTCAGGGAGGGGGTCAGATACGCAGTATTTT. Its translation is CASSSSGRGSDTQYF.

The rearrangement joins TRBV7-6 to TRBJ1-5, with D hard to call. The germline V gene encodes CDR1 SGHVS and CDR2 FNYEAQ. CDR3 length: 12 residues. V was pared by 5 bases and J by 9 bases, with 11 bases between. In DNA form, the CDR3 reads TGTGCCAGCAGCCCCCGAAGAGGGCCCCAGCATTTT. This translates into CASSPRRGPQHF. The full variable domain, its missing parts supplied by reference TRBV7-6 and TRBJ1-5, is GAGVSQSPRYKVTKRGQDVALRCDPISGHVSLYWYRQALGQGPEFLTYFNYEAQQDKSGLPNDRFSAERPEGSISTLTIQRTEQRDSAMYRCASSPRRGPQHFGDGTRLSIL.

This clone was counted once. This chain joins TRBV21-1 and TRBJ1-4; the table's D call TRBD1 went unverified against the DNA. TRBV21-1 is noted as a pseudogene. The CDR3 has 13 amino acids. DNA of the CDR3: TGTGCCAGCAGCGCAGGGAAGAATGAAAAACTGTTTTTT. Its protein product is CASSAGKNEKLFF.

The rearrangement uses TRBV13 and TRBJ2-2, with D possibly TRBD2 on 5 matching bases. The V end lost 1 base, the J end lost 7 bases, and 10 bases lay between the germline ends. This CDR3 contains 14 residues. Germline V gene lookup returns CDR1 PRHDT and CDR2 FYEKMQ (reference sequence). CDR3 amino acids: CASSLAGSGGELFF. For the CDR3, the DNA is TGTGCCAGCAGCTTAGCGGGGAGTGGCGGGGAGCTGTTTTTT.

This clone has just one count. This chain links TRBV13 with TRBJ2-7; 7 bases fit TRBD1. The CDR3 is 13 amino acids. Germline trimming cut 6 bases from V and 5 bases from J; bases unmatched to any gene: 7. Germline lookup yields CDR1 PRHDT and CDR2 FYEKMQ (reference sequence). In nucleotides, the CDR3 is TGTGCCAGCAGTTGGAGACAGGGAGACGAGCAGTACTTC. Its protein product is CASSWRQGDEQYF.